These T cell receptor beta chains were read from a single sample in a study of molecular identifiers for immune sequencing clone quantification. TCRdb independently ran MiXCR on the PCR reads; one entry per CDR3 protein. The profile shows fewer than 350,000 distinct CDR3 sequences, about 23% of them singletons. Sequenced material: naive CD8+ T cells from blood, with Jurkat cell RNA spiked in. All receptors derive from a human donor in good health. Some libraries in this study had Jurkat cell RNA spiked in. Each CDR3 is given with its conserved first and last residue. A D gene is named only where the DNA matches it firmly. Some rows mark clone size as missing; the rest say once, few, many or name a class of expanded clone.

v_call: TRBV20-1; j_call: TRBJ2-7; clone_size: -; d_call: TRBD1; cdr3_aa: CSARDLGTGPLGQYF; cdr3_nt: TGCAGTGCTAGAGATTTAGGGACAGGGCCGCTCGGGCAGTACTTC
v_call: TRBV28; j_call: TRBJ1-1; clone_size: many; d_call: -; cdr3_aa: CASSLVASTTEAFF; cdr3_nt: TGTGCCAGCAGTTTAGTCGCGTCCACCACTGAAGCTTTCTTT
v_call: TRBV24-1; j_call: TRBJ2-1; clone_size: few; d_call: TRBD2; cdr3_aa: CATSDLTSGSGGEQFF; cdr3_nt: TGTGCCACCAGTGATCTGACTAGCGGGAGTGGCGGTGAGCAGTTCTTC
v_call: TRBV4-3; j_call: TRBJ1-5; clone_size: -; d_call: -; cdr3_aa: CASSQARASNQPQHF; cdr3_nt: TGCGCCAGCAGCCAAGCCAGGGCTAGCAACCAGCCCCAGCATTTT
v_call: TRBV7-9; j_call: TRBJ2-2; clone_size: -; d_call: -; cdr3_aa: CASRRTDFTGELFF; cdr3_nt: TGTGCCAGCAGACGGACAGATTTCACCGGGGAGCTGTTTTTT
v_call: TRBV11-2; j_call: TRBJ1-4; clone_size: few; d_call: TRBD1; cdr3_aa: CASSQTGTGNEKLFF; cdr3_nt: TGTGCCAGCAGTCAAACCGGGACAGGCAATGAAAAACTGTTTTTT
v_call: TRBV7-7; j_call: TRBJ2-2; clone_size: few; d_call: -; cdr3_aa: CASSLESTNTGELFF; cdr3_nt: TGTGCTAGCAGCTTAGAGTCCACAAACACCGGGGAGCTGTTTTTT
v_call: TRBV7-9; j_call: TRBJ2-3; clone_size: many; d_call: TRBD2; cdr3_aa: CASSFQRLAGITDTQYF; cdr3_nt: TGTGCCAGCAGCTTTCAGAGACTAGCGGGCATCACAGATACGCAGTATTTT
v_call: TRBV11-2; j_call: TRBJ2-1; clone_size: -; d_call: -; cdr3_aa: CASSLDSSEQFF; cdr3_nt: TGTGCCAGCAGCTTAGATTCCAGTGAGCAGTTCTTC
v_call: TRBV6-5; j_call: TRBJ2-7; clone_size: -; d_call: -; cdr3_aa: CASSYTSTGLPYEQYF; cdr3_nt: TGTGCCAGCAGTTACACCTCTACAGGGCTGCCCTACGAGCAGTACTTC
v_call: TRBV5-4; j_call: TRBJ2-2; clone_size: few; d_call: -; cdr3_aa: CASSWGSSNTGELFF; cdr3_nt: TGTGCCAGCAGCTGGGGCAGTAGCAACACCGGGGAGCTGTTTTTT
v_call: TRBV30; j_call: TRBJ2-3; clone_size: -; d_call: -; cdr3_aa: CAWSVITYSGTDTQYF; cdr3_nt: TGTGCCTGGAGTGTTATTACCTATTCGGGCACAGATACGCAGTATTTT
v_call: TRBV2; j_call: TRBJ2-7; clone_size: few; d_call: -; cdr3_aa: CASQYTYEQYF; cdr3_nt: TGTGCCAGCCAATATACTTACGAGCAGTACTTC
v_call: TRBV9; j_call: TRBJ1-6; clone_size: -; d_call: -; cdr3_aa: CASSVEGAYNSPLHF; cdr3_nt: TGTGCCAGCAGCGTAGAGGGTGCCTATAATTCACCCCTCCACTTT
v_call: TRBV28; j_call: TRBJ1-4; clone_size: many; d_call: -; cdr3_aa: CASSFVAPNEKLFF; cdr3_nt: TGTGCCAGCAGTTTCGTAGCGCCTAATGAAAAACTGTTTTTT
v_call: TRBV7-9; j_call: TRBJ2-3; clone_size: few; d_call: TRBD1; cdr3_aa: CASSQTGTGITDTQYF; cdr3_nt: TGTGCCAGCAGCCAAACCGGGACAGGGATCACAGATACGCAGTATTTT
v_call: TRBV6-5; j_call: TRBJ2-7; clone_size: many; d_call: -; cdr3_aa: CARVGYEQYF; cdr3_nt: TGTGCCAGAGTTGGTTACGAGCAGTACTTC
v_call: TRBV21-1; j_call: TRBJ1-1; clone_size: -; d_call: -; cdr3_aa: CANSKGITQNTEAFF; cdr3_nt: TGTGCCAACAGCAAAGGCATTACACAAAACACTGAAGCTTTCTTT
v_call: TRBV30; j_call: TRBJ2-5; clone_size: many; d_call: -; cdr3_aa: CAWQGEETQYF; cdr3_nt: TGTGCCTGGCAGGGTGAGGAGACCCAGTACTTC
v_call: TRBV20-1; j_call: TRBJ2-7; clone_size: many; d_call: -; cdr3_aa: CSATNAYEQYF; cdr3_nt: TGCAGTGCTACGAATGCCTACGAGCAGTACTTC
v_call: TRBV21-1; j_call: TRBJ2-3; clone_size: -; d_call: -; cdr3_aa: CASSKMGQGRSFGTDTQYF; cdr3_nt: TGTGCCAGCAGCAAGATGGGACAGGGGAGAAGTTTCGGCACAGATACGCAGTATTTT
v_call: TRBV13; j_call: TRBJ1-2; clone_size: -; d_call: -; cdr3_aa: CASSSVTGNYGYTF; cdr3_nt: TGTGCCAGCAGCTCAGTCACAGGGAACTATGGCTACACCTTC
v_call: TRBV20-1; j_call: TRBJ2-4; clone_size: few; d_call: -; cdr3_aa: CSASLPGLAKNIQYF; cdr3_nt: TGCAGTGCTAGCCTCCCGGGGCTAGCCAAAAACATTCAGTACTTC
v_call: TRBV19; j_call: TRBJ1-1; clone_size: few; d_call: -; cdr3_aa: CASTLIAGAANTEAFF; cdr3_nt: TGTGCCAGTACCCTCATCGCTGGGGCGGCGAACACTGAAGCTTTCTTT
v_call: TRBV6-5; j_call: TRBJ2-5; clone_size: few; d_call: TRBD1; cdr3_aa: CASSPWDRAKETQYF; cdr3_nt: TGTGCCAGCAGTCCGTGGGACAGGGCGAAAGAGACCCAGTACTTC
v_call: TRBV3-2; j_call: TRBJ1-2; clone_size: few; d_call: -; cdr3_aa: CASSQGARSTYGYTF; cdr3_nt: TGTGCCAGCAGCCAAGGGGCCAGGTCCACATATGGCTACACCTTC
v_call: TRBV29-1; j_call: TRBJ2-7; clone_size: many; d_call: -; cdr3_aa: CSVEGQGTSYEQYF; cdr3_nt: TGCAGCGTTGAAGGGCAGGGAACCTCCTACGAGCAGTACTTC
v_call: TRBV27; j_call: TRBJ2-7; clone_size: few; d_call: -; cdr3_aa: CASRIEEQTYEQYF; cdr3_nt: TGTGCCAGCCGGATCGAAGAACAGACCTACGAGCAGTACTTC
v_call: TRBV29-1; j_call: TRBJ2-6; clone_size: many; d_call: -; cdr3_aa: CSVVVLGQGSGANVLTF; cdr3_nt: TGCAGCGTTGTCGTACTGGGGCAGGGATCCGGGGCCAACGTCCTGACTTTC
v_call: TRBV7-9; j_call: TRBJ2-1; clone_size: -; d_call: TRBD2; cdr3_aa: CASSLLAGNSYNEQFF; cdr3_nt: TGTGCCAGCAGCCTACTAGCGGGTAACTCCTACAATGAGCAGTTCTTC
v_call: TRBV20-1; j_call: TRBJ2-7; clone_size: many; d_call: TRBD2; cdr3_aa: CSARTGGLIYEQYF; cdr3_nt: TGCAGTGCTAGAACGGGGGGGCTTATCTACGAGCAGTACTTC
v_call: TRBV7-8; j_call: TRBJ2-1; clone_size: many; d_call: TRBD2; cdr3_aa: CASSTGTSEQFF; cdr3_nt: TGTGCCAGCAGCACAGGGACTAGTGAGCAGTTCTTC
v_call: TRBV2; j_call: TRBJ2-1; clone_size: many; d_call: -; cdr3_aa: CASSEALVYNEQFF; cdr3_nt: TGTGCCAGCAGTGAGGCCTTGGTCTACAATGAGCAGTTCTTC
v_call: TRBV10-2; j_call: TRBJ2-7; clone_size: few; d_call: -; cdr3_aa: CATMRGLAHGNEQYF; cdr3_nt: TGCGCCACTATGAGGGGCCTAGCCCACGGCAACGAGCAGTACTTC
v_call: TRBV5-6; j_call: TRBJ1-1; clone_size: many; d_call: -; cdr3_aa: CASSLASGYTEAFF; cdr3_nt: TGTGCCAGCAGCTTGGCTTCGGGGTACACTGAAGCTTTCTTT
v_call: TRBV19; j_call: TRBJ1-4; clone_size: few; d_call: -; cdr3_aa: CASSIKTIDEKLFF; cdr3_nt: TGTGCCAGTAGTATAAAGACCATTGATGAAAAACTGTTTTTT
v_call: TRBV19; j_call: TRBJ2-2; clone_size: few; d_call: TRBD2; cdr3_aa: CASSPGTSGRSNTGELFF; cdr3_nt: TGTGCCAGTAGTCCGGGTACTAGCGGGAGGTCGAACACCGGGGAGCTGTTTTTT
v_call: TRBV7-9; j_call: TRBJ1-1; clone_size: many; d_call: -; cdr3_aa: CASIWASEYTEAFF; cdr3_nt: TGTGCCAGCATCTGGGCCTCAGAGTACACTGAAGCTTTCTTT
v_call: TRBV12-3/TRBV12-4; j_call: TRBJ2-7; clone_size: -; d_call: -; cdr3_aa: CASGDGRSYEQYF; cdr3_nt: TGTGCCAGCGGCGACGGTCGCTCCTACGAGCAGTACTTC
v_call: TRBV4-2; j_call: TRBJ2-7; clone_size: -; d_call: -; cdr3_aa: CASSHMGQDPMSYEQYF; cdr3_nt: TGTGCCAGCAGCCATATGGGGCAGGACCCGATGTCCTACGAGCAGTACTTC
v_call: TRBV9; j_call: TRBJ2-7; clone_size: many; d_call: -; cdr3_aa: CASSVEGTSYEQYF; cdr3_nt: TGTGCCAGCAGCGTTGAGGGCACGTCCTACGAGCAGTACTTC
v_call: TRBV4-3; j_call: TRBJ2-3; clone_size: -; d_call: -; cdr3_aa: CASSQDPTVGCTDTQYF; cdr3_nt: TGCGCCAGCAGCCAAGATCCGACAGTAGGGTGTACAGATACGCAGTATTTT
v_call: TRBV6-1; j_call: TRBJ2-7; clone_size: few; d_call: TRBD1; cdr3_aa: CASGRTGPYEQYF; cdr3_nt: TGCGCCAGCGGTAGGACAGGGCCCTACGAGCAGTACTTC
v_call: TRBV5-1; j_call: TRBJ2-1; clone_size: many; d_call: -; cdr3_aa: CASSIIAGEQFF; cdr3_nt: TGCGCCAGCAGCATAATAGCCGGTGAGCAGTTCTTC
v_call: TRBV2; j_call: TRBJ2-7; clone_size: -; d_call: -; cdr3_aa: CATLQNTEGEQYF; cdr3_nt: TGTGCCACCCTACAAAACACAGAGGGCGAGCAGTACTTC
v_call: TRBV27; j_call: TRBJ2-5; clone_size: -; d_call: -; cdr3_aa: CASSHGKQETQYF; cdr3_nt: TGTGCCAGCAGTCATGGGAAACAAGAGACCCAGTACTTC
v_call: TRBV10-2; j_call: TRBJ2-2; clone_size: -; d_call: -; cdr3_aa: CAGTHSPGGELFF; cdr3_nt: TGCGCCGGCACACACAGCCCGGGGGGGGAGCTGTTTTTT
v_call: TRBV4-1; j_call: TRBJ2-3; clone_size: few; d_call: TRBD2; cdr3_aa: CASSALVGGATDTQYF; cdr3_nt: TGCGCCAGCAGCGCCCTAGTCGGGGGGGCAACAGATACGCAGTATTTT